These T cell receptor beta chains were read from a single sample in a study of T cells in Graves' hyperthyroidism and ophthalmopathy. TCRdb itself ran the multiplex PCR reads through MiXCR, one entry per CDR3 protein. Among around 620,000 distinct CDR3 sequences listed, over 12% were seen once. The sequencing input was blood. These receptors were taken from a woman between 18 and 29 years old with Graves' ophthalmopathy. The CDR3 runs from the conserved cysteine through the conserved F or W. D genes are given only for firm matches. A clone size is listed for some rows: how often the clone was seen (once, few, many), or a class if it is expanded.

few	TRBV11-2	TRBJ1-6	TRBD1	CASSFANIRQGKSPLHF	TGTGCCAGCAGCTTCGCGAACATTCGACAGGGAAAGTCACCCCTCCACTTT
many	TRBV28	TRBJ1-4	-	CASTFLGSEKLFF	TGTGCCAGCACTTTTCTGGGGAGTGAAAAACTGTTTTTT
many	TRBV29-1	TRBJ2-1	TRBD2	CSVSSGIPRLNEQFF	TGCAGCGTATCTAGCGGGATTCCCCGGCTCAATGAGCAGTTCTTC
-	TRBV28	TRBJ2-7	TRBD2	CASSSFRGLAGGYEQYF	TGTGCCAGCAGTTCCTTCAGAGGACTAGCGGGAGGGTACGAGCAGTACTTC
many	TRBV3-1	TRBJ1-2	-	CASRHDYGYTF	TGTGCCAGCAGGCATGACTATGGCTACACCTTC
-	TRBV19	TRBJ1-1	-	CASIGGLTEAFF	TGTGCCAGCATAGGTGGGCTGACTGAAGCTTTCTTT
many	TRBV28	TRBJ1-6	-	CASSTRVSYNSPLHF	TGTGCCAGCAGCACAAGGGTCTCCTATAATTCACCCCTCCACTTT
-	TRBV30	TRBJ2-7	TRBD2	CAWVQAGGNYEQYF	TGTGCCTGGGTCCAAGCGGGAGGAAATTACGAGCAGTACTTC
-	TRBV11-2	TRBJ2-4	TRBD2	CASSLQAGGKNIQYF	TGTGCCAGCAGCTTACAAGCGGGAGGCAAAAACATTCAGTACTTC
-	TRBV3-1	TRBJ2-2	-	CASSTQGSGELFF	TGTGCCAGCAGCACACAGGGTTCCGGGGAGCTGTTTTTT
-	TRBV30	TRBJ1-2	-	CAWNPVDSPNYGYTF	TGTGCCTGGAACCCCGTGGACAGCCCGAACTATGGCTACACCTTC
few	TRBV27	TRBJ2-6	TRBD1	CASTGQQGAFLSGANVLTF	TGTGCCAGCACCGGACAACAGGGGGCATTTTTAAGTGGGGCCAACGTCCTGACTTTC
many	TRBV2	TRBJ2-3	-	CASVLVHWHTDTQYF	TGTGCCAGCGTCCTGGTACACTGGCACACAGATACGCAGTATTTT
many	TRBV24-1	TRBJ2-1	-	CATSPGKGGRNNEQFF	TGTGCCACCAGTCCGGGAAAAGGGGGAAGGAACAATGAGCAGTTCTTC
many	TRBV6-1	TRBJ2-7	TRBD1	CASSSNAGGANEQYF	TGTGCCAGCAGTTCAAACGCAGGGGGCGCCAACGAGCAGTACTTC
many	TRBV18	TRBJ1-1	TRBD1	CASSPLTGGGNTEAFF	TGTGCCAGCTCACCACTGACAGGGGGGGGGAACACTGAAGCTTTCTTT
many	TRBV6-2/TRBV6-3	TRBJ2-5	TRBD2	CASTQRLAGGPGTQYF	TGTGCCAGCACCCAGCGCCTAGCGGGAGGGCCCGGGACCCAGTACTTC
-	TRBV6-2/TRBV6-3	TRBJ2-7	TRBD2	CASSLPVTGTTDYEQYF	TGTGCCAGCAGCCTCCCCGTAACCGGGACTACCGACTACGAGCAGTACTTC
many	TRBV7-2	TRBJ1-5	TRBD1	CASSSGQGARPQHF	TGTGCCAGCAGCTCGGGACAGGGGGCGCGGCCCCAGCATTTT
-	TRBV13	TRBJ2-2	TRBD2	CASSLSPGLAGIGELFF	TGTGCCAGCAGTTTAAGCCCCGGACTAGCGGGAATCGGGGAGCTGTTTTTT
-	TRBV12-3/TRBV12-4	TRBJ1-2	-	CASSKGRGVREDGYTF	TGTGCCAGCAGCAAGGGGAGGGGGGTGAGGGAGGATGGCTACACCTTC
many	TRBV7-2	TRBJ2-7	-	CASSLGTVSYEQYF	TGTGCCAGCAGCTTAGGGACGGTCTCCTACGAGCAGTACTTC
few	TRBV20-1	TRBJ2-1	TRBD2	CSARGVGTSGWGSSYNEQFF	TGCAGTGCTAGAGGCGTAGGGACTAGCGGGTGGGGCAGCTCCTACAATGAGCAGTTCTTC
many	TRBV5-6	TRBJ2-1	TRBD2	CASSLEGLGNEQFF	TGTGCCAGCAGCTTGGAAGGACTAGGGAATGAGCAGTTCTTC
-	TRBV19	TRBJ1-6	-	CASSIDEGTSPLHF	TGTGCCAGTAGTATTGATGAGGGCACCTCACCCCTCCACTTT
many	TRBV6-1	TRBJ2-1	-	CASWLGYNEQFF	TGTGCCAGCTGGCTCGGCTACAATGAGCAGTTCTTC
few	TRBV27	TRBJ1-2	-	CATGWGRLPNYGYTF	TGTGCCACCGGGTGGGGTCGGCTACCTAACTATGGCTACACCTTC
many	TRBV27	TRBJ1-5	-	CASRTRFQVLQPQHF	TGTGCCAGCAGAACCCGATTTCAGGTTTTGCAGCCCCAGCATTTT
-	TRBV10-3	TRBJ2-7	-	CAISERDDEQYF	TGTGCCATCAGTGAGAGGGACGACGAGCAGTACTTC
many	TRBV6-5	TRBJ2-2	TRBD1	CASSYPGTGGTGELFF	TGTGCCAGCAGTTATCCCGGGACAGGGGGCACCGGGGAGCTGTTTTTT
many	TRBV2	TRBJ2-1	-	CASSEGPLSSYNEQFF	TGTGCCAGCAGTGAAGGCCCACTGAGCTCCTACAATGAGCAGTTCTTC
-	TRBV9	TRBJ2-3	TRBD2	CASSIGLAGSDTQYF	TGTGCCAGCAGTATCGGACTAGCGGGATCCGATACGCAGTATTTT
few	TRBV7-2	TRBJ1-2	-	CASSLYWDSFNYGYTF	TGTGCCAGCAGCTTATATTGGGACTCCTTTAACTATGGCTACACCTTC
-	TRBV19	TRBJ2-5	-	CASSKFGELQETQYF	TGTGCCAGTAGTAAATTCGGAGAACTCCAAGAGACCCAGTACTTC
many	TRBV2	TRBJ1-1	TRBD1	CASSRQGAMSTEAFF	TGTGCCAGCAGCCGACAGGGGGCTATGTCCACTGAAGCTTTCTTT
many	TRBV28	TRBJ2-7	-	CASSLDGIYEQYF	TGTGCCAGCAGTTTAGACGGAATCTACGAGCAGTACTTC